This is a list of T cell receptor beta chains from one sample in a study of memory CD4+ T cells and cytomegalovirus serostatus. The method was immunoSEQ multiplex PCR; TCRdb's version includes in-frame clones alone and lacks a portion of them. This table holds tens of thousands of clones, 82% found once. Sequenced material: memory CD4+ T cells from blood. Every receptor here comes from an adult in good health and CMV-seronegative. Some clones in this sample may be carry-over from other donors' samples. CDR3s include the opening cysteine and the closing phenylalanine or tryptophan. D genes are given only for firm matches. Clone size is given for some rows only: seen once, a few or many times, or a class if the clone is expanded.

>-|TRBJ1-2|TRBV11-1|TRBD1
CASSSTGTGTGGYTF
TGTGCCAGCAGCTCGACCGGGACAGGGACGGGTGGCTACACCTTC
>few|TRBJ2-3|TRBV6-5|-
CASSYFGRRADTQYF
TGTGCCAGCAGTTACTTCGGCAGAAGAGCAGATACGCAGTATTTT
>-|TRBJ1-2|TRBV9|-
CASSVAGPYGYTF
TGTGCCAGCAGCGTAGCTGGGCCCTATGGCTACACCTTC
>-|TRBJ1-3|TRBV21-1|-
CASSKEAASSGNTIYF
TGTGCCAGCAGCAAAGAAGCGGCGAGCTCTGGAAACACCATATATTTT
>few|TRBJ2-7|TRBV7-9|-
CASSLVGPARSYEQYF
TGTGCCAGCAGCTTAGTTGGACCTGCCCGCTCCTACGAGCAGTACTTC
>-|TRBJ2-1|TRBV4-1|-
CASSQEGIAFGNEQFF
TGCGCCAGCAGCCAAGAGGGAATAGCCTTTGGGAATGAGCAGTTCTTC
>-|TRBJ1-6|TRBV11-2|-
CASSRTAGIGSYNSPLHF
TGTGCCAGCAGCCGGACCGCGGGGATAGGTTCCTATAATTCACCCCTCCACTTT
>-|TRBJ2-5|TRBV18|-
CASSSAGGVISQETQYF
TGTGCCAGCTCATCAGCCGGAGGGGTCATTTCCCAAGAGACCCAGTACTTC
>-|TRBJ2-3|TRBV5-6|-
CASSLLGLGPDTQYF
TGTGCCAGCAGCTTGTTGGGCTTAGGCCCAGATACGCAGTATTTT
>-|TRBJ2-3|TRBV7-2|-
CASSPTSTDTQYF
TGTGCCAGCAGCCCCACTAGCACAGATACGCAGTATTTT
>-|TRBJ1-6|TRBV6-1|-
CASIRKGEGGSPLHF
TGTGCCAGCATTAGGAAGGGCGAGGGAGGATCACCCCTCCACTTT
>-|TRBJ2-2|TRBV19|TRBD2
CASSREGSGTGELFF
TGTGCCAGTAGCCGGGAGGGTAGCGGGACCGGGGAGCTGTTTTTT
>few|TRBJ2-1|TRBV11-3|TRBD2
CASSLGLTSRNEQFF
TGTGCCAGCAGCTTAGGCCTGACTAGCCGTAATGAGCAGTTCTTC
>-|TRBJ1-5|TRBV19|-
CASSGKGLNQPQHF
TGTGCCAGTAGTGGGAAGGGGCTTAATCAGCCCCAGCATTTT
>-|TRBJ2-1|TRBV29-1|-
CSAQGYNEQFF
TGCAGCGCGCAGGGGTACAATGAGCAGTTCTTC
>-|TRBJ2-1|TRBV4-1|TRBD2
CASSTGTSGRNEQFF
TGCGCCAGCAGTACCGGGACTAGCGGTCGCAATGAGCAGTTCTTC
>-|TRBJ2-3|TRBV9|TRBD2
CASSVGQLAGGRTDTQYF
TGTGCCAGCAGCGTAGGCCAACTAGCGGGAGGGAGGACAGATACGCAGTATTTT
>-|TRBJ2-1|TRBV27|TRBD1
CASRLLGQGAKNEQFF
TGTGCCAGCAGACTTCTTGGACAGGGGGCGAAAAATGAGCAGTTCTTC
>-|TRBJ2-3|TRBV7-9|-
CASSWVAEADTQYF
TGTGCCAGCAGCTGGGTGGCGGAGGCAGATACGCAGTATTTT
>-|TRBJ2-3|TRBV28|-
CASSLNMRHTQYF
TGTGCCAGCAGTTTAAACATGAGGCATACGCAGTATTTT
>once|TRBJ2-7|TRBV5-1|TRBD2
CASSRGDSLSSYEQYF
TGCGCCAGCAGCCGGGGGGACTCCCTCAGCTCCTACGAGCAGTACTTC
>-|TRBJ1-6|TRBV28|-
CASFPGSSYNSPLHF
TGTGCCAGCTTCCCCGGTAGCTCCTATAATTCACCCCTCCACTTT
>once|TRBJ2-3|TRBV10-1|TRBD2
CASSDQREDSTDTQYF
TGCGCCAGCAGTGATCAGCGGGAGGACAGCACAGATACGCAGTATTTT
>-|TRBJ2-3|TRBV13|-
CASSSYGPDTQYF
TGTGCCAGCAGCTCCTATGGGCCAGATACGCAGTATTTT
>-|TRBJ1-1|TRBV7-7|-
CASSPNIGTEAFF
TGTGCCAGCAGCCCGAATATTGGCACTGAAGCTTTCTTT
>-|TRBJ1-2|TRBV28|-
CASSFRGRGYTF
TGTGCCAGCAGTTTCAGGGGACGGGGCTACACCTTC
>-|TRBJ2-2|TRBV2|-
CASRQENTGELFF
TGTGCCAGCAGGCAGGAGAACACCGGGGAGCTGTTTTTT
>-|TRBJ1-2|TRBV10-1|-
CASRPRPCQGGYTF
TGCGCCAGCAGGCCACGTCCCTGCCAGGGTGGCTACACCTTC
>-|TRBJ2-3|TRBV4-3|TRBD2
CASSQELSSGFGDTQYF
TGCGCCAGCAGCCAAGAATTGTCTAGCGGGTTCGGAGATACGCAGTATTTT
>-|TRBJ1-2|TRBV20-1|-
CSAGPLGGYTF
TGCAGTGCTGGCCCCCTCGGGGGCTACACCTTC
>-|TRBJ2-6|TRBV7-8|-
CASSSYREPGANVLTF
TGTGCCAGCAGCTCCTACAGGGAACCTGGGGCCAACGTCCTGACTTTC
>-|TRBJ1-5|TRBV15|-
CATSTEPGRGEWFNQPQHF
TGTGCCACCAGCACGGAGCCGGGACGAGGGGAATGGTTTAATCAGCCCCAGCATTTT
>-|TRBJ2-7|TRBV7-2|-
CASSPPSGGLPYEQYF
TGTGCCAGCAGCCCTCCCTCAGGGGGACTGCCCTACGAGCAGTACTTC
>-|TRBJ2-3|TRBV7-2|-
CASSPPGTRSPDTQYF
TGTGCCAGCAGCCCCCCTGGGACCCGGAGCCCAGATACGCAGTATTTT
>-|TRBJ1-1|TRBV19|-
CASSIMRAGRNTEAFF
TGTGCCAGTAGTATAATGAGGGCAGGTCGAAACACTGAAGCTTTCTTT
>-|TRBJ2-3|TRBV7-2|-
CASTPSRSDTQYF
TGTGCCAGCACTCCCTCTCGGAGCGATACGCAGTATTTT
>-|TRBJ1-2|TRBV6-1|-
CASSVRDPSGYTF
TGTGCCAGCAGTGTCCGGGACCCCAGCGGCTACACCTTC
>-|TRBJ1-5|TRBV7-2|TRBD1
CASVRDRNQPQHF
TGTGCCAGCGTCAGGGACAGGAATCAGCCCCAGCATTTT
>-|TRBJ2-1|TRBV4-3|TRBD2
CASSRERSGSNNEQFF
TGCGCCAGCAGCCGGGAGCGGAGCGGGAGTAACAATGAGCAGTTCTTC
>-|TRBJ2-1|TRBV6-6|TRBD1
CASSPQGAAYNEQFF
TGTGCCAGCAGTCCCCAGGGGGCTGCCTACAATGAGCAGTTCTTC
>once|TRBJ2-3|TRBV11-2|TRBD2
CASSPGTSGGDTQYF
TGTGCCAGCAGCCCAGGGACTAGCGGCGGGGATACGCAGTATTTT
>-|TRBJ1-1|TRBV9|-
CASSPRQEFGEAFF
TGTGCCAGCAGCCCTCGACAGGAATTTGGTGAAGCTTTCTTT
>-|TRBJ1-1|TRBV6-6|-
CASWGGVQNTEAFF
TGTGCCAGTTGGGGCGGTGTTCAGAACACTGAAGCTTTCTTT
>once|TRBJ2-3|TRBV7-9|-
CASSLGGGPSTDTQYF
TGTGCCAGCAGCTTAGGAGGGGGACCTAGCACAGATACGCAGTATTTT
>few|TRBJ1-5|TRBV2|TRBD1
CASSEQGANQPQHF
TGTGCCAGCAGTGAACAGGGGGCAAATCAGCCCCAGCATTTT
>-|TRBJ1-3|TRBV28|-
CASSFWGLPGNTIYF
TGTGCCAGCAGTTTTTGGGGTTTGCCTGGAAACACCATATATTTT
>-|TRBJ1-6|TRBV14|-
CASSRRGVSYNSPLHF
TGTGCCAGCAGCCGCCGCGGGGTTAGCTATAATTCACCCCTCCACTTT
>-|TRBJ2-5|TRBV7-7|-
CASSLFGVEETQYF
TGTGCTAGCAGCTTATTTGGGGTAGAAGAGACCCAGTACTTC
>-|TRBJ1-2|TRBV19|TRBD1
CASSSRTGKNYGYTF
TGTGCCAGTAGTTCCCGGACAGGAAAAAACTATGGCTACACCTTC
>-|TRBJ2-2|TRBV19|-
CASSIYTGINTGELFF
TGTGCCAGTAGTATTTATACAGGGATAAACACCGGGGAGCTGTTTTTT
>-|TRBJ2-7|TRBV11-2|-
CASSLSPGSYEQYF
TGTGCCAGCAGCTTATCCCCGGGCTCCTACGAGCAGTACTTC
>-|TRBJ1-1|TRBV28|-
CASSLARPYAAFF
TGTGCCAGCAGTTTAGCGCGCCCCTATGCAGCTTTCTTT
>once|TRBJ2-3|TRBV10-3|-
CAIRTDNNTSTDTQYF
TGTGCCATCAGGACGGACAATAATACTAGCACAGATACGCAGTATTTT
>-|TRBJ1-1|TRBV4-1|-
CASSQDHGGGTEAFF
TGCGCCAGCAGCCAAGATCATGGGGGGGGCACTGAAGCTTTCTTT
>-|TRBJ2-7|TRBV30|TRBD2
CAWTPMGRESVDEQYF
TGTGCCTGGACCCCTATGGGGCGGGAGAGTGTCGACGAGCAGTACTTC
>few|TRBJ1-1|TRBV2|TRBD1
CASTPGQGNTEAFF
TGTGCCAGCACCCCGGGACAGGGGAACACTGAAGCTTTCTTT
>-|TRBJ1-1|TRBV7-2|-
CASSFSRTNTEAFF
TGTGCCAGCAGCTTCTCCAGGACGAACACTGAAGCTTTCTTT